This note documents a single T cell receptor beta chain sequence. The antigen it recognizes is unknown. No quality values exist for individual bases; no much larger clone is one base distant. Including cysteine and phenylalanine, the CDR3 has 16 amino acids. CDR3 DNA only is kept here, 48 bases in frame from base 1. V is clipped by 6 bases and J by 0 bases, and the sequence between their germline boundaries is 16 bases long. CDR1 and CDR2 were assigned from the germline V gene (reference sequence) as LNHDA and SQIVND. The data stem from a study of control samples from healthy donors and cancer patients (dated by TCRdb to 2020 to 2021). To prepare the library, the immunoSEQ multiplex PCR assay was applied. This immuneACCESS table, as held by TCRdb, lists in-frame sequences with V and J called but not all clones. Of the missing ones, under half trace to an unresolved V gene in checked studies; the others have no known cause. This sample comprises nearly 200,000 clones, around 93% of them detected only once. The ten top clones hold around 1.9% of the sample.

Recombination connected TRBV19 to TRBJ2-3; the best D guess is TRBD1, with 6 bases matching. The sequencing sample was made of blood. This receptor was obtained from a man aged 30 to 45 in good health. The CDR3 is CASSANRAPSTDTQYF. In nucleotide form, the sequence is TGTGCCAGTAGCGCCAACAGGGCACCTAGCACAGATACGCAGTATTTT.